Listed here are 24 T cell receptor beta chains from one sample, sequenced in a study of PD-L1 blockade in urothelial cancer. Sample time point: peripheral blood 6 weeks after treatment start. Assay: immunoSEQ multiplex PCR; the TCRdb copy retains only in-frame clones and omits some. The top ten hold approximately 2.5% of the sample, which has around 46,000 clones, more than 75% seen once. The material sequenced was PBMCs, taken around atezolizumab (anti-PD-L1) treatment. The receptors derive from a man aged 60 to 75 with urothelial cancer.

The chain is built from TRBV5-4 and TRBJ1-1; 11 nucleotides match TRBD1. The V gene's germline CDR1 is SGHNT and CDR2 YYREEE (reference sequence). Losses at the gene ends were 4 bases for V and 9 bases for J; bases not matched to a gene: 5. This CDR3 is built from 13 residues. This CDR3 is CASSPDRGQKAFF. CDR3 nucleotides: TGTGCCAGCAGCCCGGACAGGGGGCAGAAAGCTTTCTTT.

The chain couples TRBV7-9 to TRBJ2-2; D remains unclear. Per the germline V gene, CDR1 is SEHNR and CDR2 is FQNEAQ (reference sequence). CDR3 length equals 18 residues. V gave up 1 base and J gave up 2 bases, with 17 bases separating them. CDR3 protein: CASSLVPPAAVNTGELFF. CDR3 bases: TGTGCCAGCAGCTTAGTACCCCCAGCTGCGGTAAACACCGGGGAGCTGTTTTTT. Supplemented by reference TRBV7-9 and TRBJ2-2, the full variable domain reads DTGVSQNPRHKITKRGQNVTFRCDPISEHNRLYWYRQTLGQGPEFLTYFQNEAQLEKSRLLSDRFSAERPKGSFSTLEIQRTEQGDSAMYLCASSLVPPAAVNTGELFFGEGSRLTVL.

J is TRBJ1-1 and V is TRBV2; 7 nucleotides agree with TRBD1. Germline-derived CDR1 and CDR2 are SNHLY and FYNNEI. The CDR3 totals 13 residues. After removal of 7 bases from V and 1 base from J, the junction contained 3 bases not matched to a gene. DNA of the CDR3: TGTGCCAGCATGGACAGGAGGAACACTGAAGCTTTCTTT. It specifies CASMDRRNTEAFF. The full variable domain, rest sourced from reference TRBV2 and TRBJ1-1, is EPEVTQTPSHQVTQMGQEVILRCVPISNHLYFYWYRQILGQKVEFLVSFYNNEISEKSEIFDDQFSVERPDGSNFTLKIRSTKLEDSAMYFCASMDRRNTEAFFGQGTRLTVV.

The chain carries TRBV2 and TRBJ1-1; 8 bases line up with TRBD1. CDR3 size: 14 residues. J lost 4 bases, V lost 10 bases, and 11 bases had no gene match. In germline, CDR1 is SNHLY, CDR2 FYNNEI. The CDR3 DNA follows: TGTGCCACCGGGGGGATTCAGGGGGCCACTGAAGCTTTCTTT. Its protein product is CATGGIQGATEAFF.

This clone was recorded once. J is TRBJ1-5 and V is TRBV5-1, with D possibly being TRBD1 (6 bases). CDR3 length equals 14 residues. Trimming cost V 2 bases and J 3 bases, with 9 bases left between them. Germline CDR1 and CDR2: SGHRS and YFSETQ. The CDR3: CASSFTGLNQPQHF. CDR3 nucleotide sequence: TGCGCCAGCAGCTTTACAGGGCTCAATCAGCCCCAGCATTTT.

The chain links TRBV27 to TRBJ2-7; no firm D call. V lost 0 bases, J lost 3 bases, and 9 bases lay in between. Per the germline V gene, CDR1 is MNHEY and CDR2 is SMNVEV (reference sequence). The CDR3 is 14 residues long. The CDR3: CASSLSNKNYEQYF. The DNA for the CDR3 is TGTGCCAGCAGTTTATCGAACAAGAACTACGAGCAGTACTTC.

The chain couples TRBV28 to TRBJ2-7; TRBD1 agrees at 9 bases. This CDR3 has 15 amino acids. CDR1 MDHEN and CDR2 SYDVKM come from the germline V gene. Trimming cost V 2 bases and J 2 bases; bases outside gene matches: 4. The CDR3 sequence: CASSLEGTGTYEQYF. The CDR3 DNA reads as TGTGCCAGCAGTTTAGAAGGGACAGGGACCTACGAGCAGTACTTC.

This clone was picked up one time. The chain couples TRBV5-1 to TRBJ2-5, with TRBD1 identical over 10 bases. The CDR3 loop spans 16 amino acids. The germline V gene has CDR1 SGHRS and CDR2 YFSETQ. With V trimmed by 4 bases and J by 4 bases, 10 bases remained unmatched. CDR3 DNA sequence: TGCGCCAGCAGCGGGTCTGGGACAGGGGATGGAGAGACCCAGTACTTC. Its translation: CASSGSGTGDGETQYF.

V usage is TRBV5-1 and J usage is TRBJ2-1, with 11 bases matching TRBD2. The CDR3 contains 16 residues. J gave up 4 bases and V 0 bases, and 3 bases lay outside the gene matches. Per the germline V gene, CDR1 is SGHRS and CDR2 is YFSETQ. Here the CDR3 reads CASSLVVAGGYNEQFF. In DNA, the CDR3 is TGCGCCAGCAGCTTGGTGGTAGCGGGGGGGTACAATGAGCAGTTCTTC.

The V call is TRBV5-4, the J call TRBJ2-3, with D perhaps TRBD2 (5 bases). The CDR3 is 14 residues long. The germline V gene encodes CDR1 SGHNT and CDR2 YYREEE (reference sequence). With 4 bases removed from V and 2 bases from J, the gap between germline ends came to 11 bases. The CDR3 sequence is CASSVGLDTDTQYF. The CDR3 DNA reads TGTGCCAGCAGCGTTGGACTCGACACAGATACGCAGTATTTT.

This clone was picked up a small number of times. CDR3 DNA: TGTGCCAGCAGCGTAGCATTGAACACTGAAGCTTTCTTT. Translation: CASSVALNTEAFF. The chain recombines TRBV9 with TRBJ1-1, with unresolved D. V was clipped by 0 bases and J by 0 bases, with 3 bases between them. The V gene's germline CDR1 is SGDLS and CDR2 YYNGEE. This CDR3 is built from 13 residues.

This chain joins TRBV6-6 and TRBJ2-1; 11 positions match TRBD2. The germline V gene encodes CDR1 MNHNY and CDR2 SVGAGI (reference sequence). The CDR3 has 15 amino acids. With V trimmed by 6 bases and J by 6 bases, 7 bases remained unmatched. The CDR3 DNA follows: TGTGCCAGCAGAAACTTAGCGGGAGGGTCCAATGAGCAGTTCTTC. This encodes CASRNLAGGSNEQFF.

The J gene is TRBJ2-7, the V gene TRBV29-1; no definite D call. CDR3 length: 12 amino acids. Trimming took 6 bases from V and 4 from J, leaving 13 bases between them. Germline CDR1 and CDR2: SQVTM and ANQGSEA. This CDR3 reads CSVVEEYYEQYF. The CDR3 coding sequence is TGCAGCGTGGTCGAGGAGTATTACGAGCAGTACTTC.

A few counts support this clone. J is TRBJ1-4 and V is TRBV28; D is possibly TRBD1 (6 bases). Trimming removed 6 bases from V and 5 bases from J, with 16 bases in between. The CDR3 loop spans 15 amino acids. Germline assignment: CDR1 MDHEN and CDR2 SYDVKM. CDR3 coding DNA: TGTGCCAGCAGCCCGGGGGGCGTTCCGAATGAAAAACTGTTTTTT. Translating it yields CASSPGGVPNEKLFF.

The rearrangement uses TRBV7-2 and TRBJ1-2, with D possibly matching TRBD1 (5 bases). V was trimmed by 4 bases and J by 4 bases, leaving 13 bases between them. The CDR3 covers 14 residues. In germline, CDR1 is SGHTA, CDR2 FQGNSA. This CDR3 reads CASSWGIGVYGYTF. In DNA, the CDR3 is TGTGCCAGCAGCTGGGGCATAGGGGTCTATGGCTACACCTTC.

The rearrangement joins TRBV27 to TRBJ2-7; TRBD2 agrees at 14 bases. Germline CDR1 is MNHEY and CDR2 is SMNVEV (reference sequence). The CDR3 has 17 amino acids. V shed 3 bases, J shed 0 bases, and the junction held 4 bases outside the gene matches. The CDR3 loop reads CASSFGTSGGSSYEQYF. The DNA for the CDR3 is TGTGCCAGCAGTTTCGGGACTAGCGGGGGCTCCTCCTACGAGCAGTACTTC.

The rearrangement uses TRBV5-1 and TRBJ1-3, with TRBD1 identical over 9 bases. The CDR3 sequence is 17 residues long. CDR1 and CDR2 (germline): SGHRS, YFSETQ. The V segment lost 3 bases and the J segment 2 bases; nucleotides outside the gene matches: 9. This chain's CDR3 is CASSSTGQGLTGNTIYF. CDR3 DNA sequence: TGCGCCAGCAGCTCTACAGGACAGGGGTTGACTGGAAACACCATATATTTT.

The rearrangement links TRBV19 to TRBJ1-4; 7 nucleotides match TRBD1. This CDR3 is built from 15 residues. Germline V gene sequence: CDR1 LNHDA, CDR2 SQIVND (reference sequence). V gave up 7 bases and J gave up 0 bases; unmatched junction bases: 5. CDR3 bases: TGTGCCAGTAATCCCCAGGGGGCAACTAATGAAAAACTGTTTTTT. Its translation is CASNPQGATNEKLFF.

This clone turned up a few times. CDR3 sequence: CASSLSADQPQHF. The CDR3 DNA is TGTGCCAGCAGCTTGAGTGCAGATCAGCCCCAGCATTTT. This chain links TRBV5-8 with TRBJ1-5; D is unresolved. CDR3 length: 13 amino acids. Germline assignment: CDR1 SGHTS and CDR2 YDEGEE. Trimming pared 1 base from V and 5 bases from J, leaving 7 bases between.

The chain links TRBV5-1 to TRBJ2-5; a possible D gene is TRBD2 (5 bases). The V gene's germline CDR1 is SGHRS and CDR2 YFSETQ. Trimming pared 6 bases from V and 6 bases from J, leaving 15 bases between. The CDR3 spans 13 residues. The chain's CDR3 is CASTPERGKTQYF. As DNA, the CDR3 is TGCGCCAGCACCCCCGAAAGAGGGAAGACCCAGTACTTC. Full variable domain (rest looked up from reference TRBV5-1 and TRBJ2-5): KAGVTQTPRYLIKTRGQQVTLSCSPISGHRSVSWYQQTPGQGLQFLFEYFSETQRNKGNFPGRFSGRQFSNSRSEMNVSTLELGDSALYLCASTPERGKTQYFGPGTRLLVL.

This clone occurred a few times. The chain joins TRBV4-2 to TRBJ1-1, with D possibly TRBD1 on 6 matching bases. The CDR3 spans 16 residues. The germline V and J ends were trimmed by 3 bases and 5 bases, with 19 bases remaining between them. Germline loops: CDR1 LGHNA, CDR2 YNFKEQ. The CDR3 here is CASSQDNRVFKTEAFF. The CDR3 DNA reads TGTGCCAGCAGCCAGGATAACAGGGTGTTCAAAACTGAAGCTTTCTTT.

The chain is built from TRBV27 and TRBJ2-7; 7 bases map to TRBD1. The CDR3 consists of 13 residues. CDR1 is MNHEY, CDR2 SMNVEV, per germline (reference sequence). V was clipped by 8 bases and J by 1 base; unmatched bases: 5. The DNA of the CDR3 is TGTGCCAGCCGAAGACAGGGATCCTACGAGCAGTACTTC. It is translated as CASRRQGSYEQYF.

J is TRBJ1-5 and V is TRBV6-5; 9 bases are shared with TRBD1. The germline V gene has CDR1 MNHEY and CDR2 SVGAGI. The CDR3 totals 14 residues. V lost 4 bases, J lost 6 bases, and 4 bases stayed unmatched. The CDR3 DNA follows: TGTGCCAGCAGTTCTACAGGGGGCGGTCAGCCCCAGCATTTT. The encoded protein is CASSSTGGGQPQHF.

This clone was detected once. J is TRBJ2-6 and V is TRBV9; 9 bases are shared with TRBD1. The V gene's germline CDR1 is SGDLS and CDR2 YYNGEE. The CDR3 runs 18 residues. J was trimmed by 4 bases and V by 3 bases; bases with no gene match: 11. The DNA for the CDR3 is TGTGCCAGCAGCGCCAGGAAGACAGGGGGGCTAGGGGCCAACGTCCTGACTTTC. Its protein is CASSARKTGGLGANVLTF.